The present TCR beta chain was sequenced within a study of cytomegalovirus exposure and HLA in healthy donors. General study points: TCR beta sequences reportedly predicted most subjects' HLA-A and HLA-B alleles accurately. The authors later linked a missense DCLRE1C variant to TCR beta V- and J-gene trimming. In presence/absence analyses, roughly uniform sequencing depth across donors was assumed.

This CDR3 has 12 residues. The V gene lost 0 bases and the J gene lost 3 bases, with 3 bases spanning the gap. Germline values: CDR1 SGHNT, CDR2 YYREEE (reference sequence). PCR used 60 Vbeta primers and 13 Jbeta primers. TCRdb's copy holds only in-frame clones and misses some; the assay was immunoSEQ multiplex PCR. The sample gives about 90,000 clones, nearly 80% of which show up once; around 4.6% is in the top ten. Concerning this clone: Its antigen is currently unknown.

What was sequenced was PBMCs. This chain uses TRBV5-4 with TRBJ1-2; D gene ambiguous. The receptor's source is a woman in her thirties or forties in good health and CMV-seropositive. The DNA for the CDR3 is TGTGCCAGCAGCTTGGACTACTATGGCTACACCTTC. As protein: CASSLDYYGYTF.